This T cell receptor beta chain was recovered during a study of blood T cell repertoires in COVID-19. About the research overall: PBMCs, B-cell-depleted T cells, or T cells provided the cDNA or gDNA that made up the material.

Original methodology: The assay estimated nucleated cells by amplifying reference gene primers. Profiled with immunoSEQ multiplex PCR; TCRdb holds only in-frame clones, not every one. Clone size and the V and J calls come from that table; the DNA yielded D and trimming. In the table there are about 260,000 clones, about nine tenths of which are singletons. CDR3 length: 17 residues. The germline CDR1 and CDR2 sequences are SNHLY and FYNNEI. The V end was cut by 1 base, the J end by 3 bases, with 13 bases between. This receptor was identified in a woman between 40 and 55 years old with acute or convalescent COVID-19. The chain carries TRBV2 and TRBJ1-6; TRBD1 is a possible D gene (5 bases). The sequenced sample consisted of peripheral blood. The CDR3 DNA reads TGTGCCAGCAGTGAAGTCCAGCCGGGACTCTATAATTCACCCCTCCACTTT. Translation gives CASSEVQPGLYNSPLHF.